This entry is about one T cell receptor (beta chain). Libraries were prepared by immunoSEQ multiplex PCR; TCRdb keeps only in-frame clonotypes and omits some of them. The repertoire holds 35,000 to 50,000 clones, with roughly 87% as singletons. The data are from a study of blood T cell repertoires in COVID-19. About the research overall: The United States, Italy and Spain were the sources of the acute and convalescent COVID-19 samples. Nucleic acid was either cDNA or gDNA, and it came from T cells, B-cell-depleted T cells, or PBMCs.

The TCR originated in a man in his sixties with acute or convalescent COVID-19. The sequencing input was peripheral blood.

As DNA, the CDR3 is TGCGCCAGCAGTGAGTCCAGCGAAAACACCATATATTTT. Residues: CASSESSENTIYF. The genes are TRBV10-2 and TRBJ1-3, with D hard to call. This CDR3 has 13 amino acids. Trimming cost V 0 bases and J 6 bases, with 6 bases left between them. CDR1 WSHSY and CDR2 SAAADI come from the germline V gene.